A single sample is the source of the 10 T cell receptor beta chains below, sequenced in a study of T-cell memory formation after mild COVID-19. MiXCR, applied by TCRdb to the 5' RACE reads, yields one record per CDR3 protein. The sample shows a few hundred thousand distinct CDR3 sequences, more than 20% of them seen only once. Input material: PBMCs or a T cell subset sorted from them (not recorded which). The source of these receptors is an adult woman who had mild COVID-19 (a few samples of this study predate the infection). Cell type and time point are not known.

V and J are TRBV5-8 and TRBJ2-7; no reliable D call. This CDR3 is 14 amino acids long. Germline values: CDR1 SGHTS, CDR2 YDEGEE. V dropped 2 bases and J dropped 0 bases, with 9 bases sitting between them. CDR3 protein: CASSFVLVSYEQYF. CDR3 DNA: TGTGCCAGCAGCTTCGTCTTAGTCTCCTACGAGCAGTACTTC.

The rearrangement uses TRBV12-3 or TRBV12-4 and TRBJ2-2, with D possibly TRBD1 on 5 matching bases. CDR3 length: 15 amino acids. The V end lost 6 bases, the J end lost 1 base, and 12 bases lay between the germline ends. The CDR3 nucleotides read TGTGCCAGCAGGGCGGTAGGGGAGAACACCGGGGAGCTGTTTTTT. Translation: CASRAVGENTGELFF.

This clonotype has a single count. This chain connects TRBV3-1 to TRBJ2-2; D might be TRBD1 (6 bases). The CDR3 is 16 residues long. Germline loops: CDR1 LGHDT, CDR2 YNNKEL (reference sequence). V dropped 3 bases and J dropped 5 bases, with 16 bases sitting between them. In DNA, the CDR3 is TGTGCCAGCAGCCAGACCCAGGGTAGGGGGACCGGGGAGCTGTTTTTT. Its protein product is CASSQTQGRGTGELFF.

This chain uses TRBV4-1 with TRBJ1-1, with 10 bases that match TRBD1. Trimming removed 2 bases from V and 5 bases from J; junction bases left unmatched: 5. Per the germline V gene, CDR1 is MGHRA and CDR2 is YSYEKL. This CDR3 is 15 amino acids long. The CDR3 region is CASSQQMGQGTEAFF. CDR3 in DNA: TGCGCCAGCAGCCAACAGATGGGACAGGGGACTGAAGCTTTCTTT.

This clonotype has just a few counts. V gene TRBV7-8 combines with J gene TRBJ2-1, with 7 bases lining up with TRBD2. V lost 4 bases and J lost 6; bases outside the gene matches: 9. The CDR3 has 15 residues. In germline, CDR1 is SGHVS, CDR2 FQNEAQ. In nucleotides, the CDR3 is TGTGCCAGCAGCTCCTGGGAGGGGCGGTTCAATGAGCAGTTCTTC. Residues: CASSSWEGRFNEQFF.

This clonotype has more than one count but fewer than ten. The genes are TRBV7-3 and TRBJ2-1; the match to TRBD2 covers 8 bases. The CDR3 runs 17 residues. J lost 9 bases, V lost 4 bases, and 17 bases had no gene match. In germline, CDR1 is SGHTA, CDR2 FQGTGA. In DNA form, the CDR3 reads TGTGCCAGCAGCTCCCCAACCACGGGAGGGGTCGGTCCTGAGCAGTTCTTC. It translates to CASSSPTTGGVGPEQFF.

This clonotype was found a few times. The rearrangement links TRBV5-1 to TRBJ2-7; 12 positions match TRBD2. V was clipped by 2 bases and J by 0 bases; unmatched bases: 6. Looked up from germline, CDR1 is SGHRS and CDR2 is YFSETQ. This CDR3 contains 17 residues. For the CDR3, the DNA is TGCGCCAGCAGCTTCGGGACTAGCGGGTTCGTCTCCTACGAGCAGTACTTC. This sequence encodes CASSFGTSGFVSYEQYF.

V is TRBV20-1 and J is TRBJ2-3, with D maybe TRBD1 (6 bases). The germline V gene encodes CDR1 DFQATT and CDR2 SNEGSKA (reference sequence). Trimming pared 5 bases from V and 0 bases from J, leaving 15 bases between. This CDR3 spans 15 amino acids. This chain's CDR3 is CSARRTALSTDTQYF. The CDR3 region has the DNA TGCAGTGCTCGACGGACAGCCCTTAGCACAGATACGCAGTATTTT.

This clonotype turned up a few times. The rearrangement joins TRBV9 to TRBJ2-2; D gene uncertain. CDR1 and CDR2 (germline): SGDLS, YYNGEE. Trimming took 3 bases from V and 5 from J, leaving 5 bases between them. The CDR3 sequence is 12 residues long. CDR3 DNA sequence: TGTGCCAGCAGCGAGACTACCGGGGAGCTGTTTTTT. It translates to CASSETTGELFF.

The chain is built from TRBV6-2 or TRBV6-3 and TRBJ2-1, with D unclear. Germline CDR1 and CDR2: MNHEY and SVGEGT. The V gene lost 4 bases and the J gene lost 11 bases, with 9 bases spanning the gap. The CDR3 is made up of 11 amino acids. CDR3 sequence (DNA): TGTGCCAGCAGTTTGTCCTGGAAGCAGTTCTTC. Encoded protein: CASSLSWKQFF.